These 26 T cell receptor beta chains were all obtained from the same sample, sequenced in a study of blood T cell repertoires in COVID-19. The method was immunoSEQ multiplex PCR; TCRdb's version includes in-frame clones alone and lacks a portion of them. The sample contains tens of thousands of clones, approximately 86% of which appear only once. The specimen was peripheral blood. These receptors all come from a human donor in a cohort sampled during active COVID-19.

Of note for this clone: Germline and junction disagree at one end, which may indicate a read error. The chain links TRBV28 to TRBJ1-1; tentatively, D is TRBD1 (5 bases). From germline, CDR1 is MDHEN and CDR2 SYDVKM. This CDR3 contains 15 residues. For the CDR3, the DNA is TGTGTCAGCAGTTTTGTCGGGGGTGGGAACACTGAAGCTTTCTTT. Its translation: CVSSFVGGGNTEAFF.

This clone was seen only once. This chain joins TRBV7-6 and TRBJ2-7; 12 positions match TRBD2. Germline CDR1 is SGHVS and CDR2 is FNYEAQ. The V and J ends lost 5 bases and 0 bases, in that order; junction bases with no gene match: 8. The CDR3 totals 17 residues. The CDR3 loop is CASSPHPTSGSSYEQYF. The CDR3 DNA sequence: TGTGCCAGCAGCCCCCATCCGACTAGCGGGAGCTCCTACGAGCAGTACTTC.

This chain joins TRBV5-1 and TRBJ2-5, with 9 bases aligning to TRBD2. The ends lost 0 bases at V and 4 bases at J; junction bases unmatched: 10. From germline, CDR1 is SGHRS and CDR2 YFSETQ. CDR3 length: 17 amino acids. The CDR3 reads CASSLGAGGRRRETQYF. For the CDR3, the DNA is TGCGCCAGCAGCTTGGGAGCGGGGGGCCGTCGACGAGAGACCCAGTACTTC.

This chain uses TRBV6-5 with TRBJ2-7; 8 bases match TRBD2. J lost 2 bases, V lost 7 bases, and 10 bases had no gene match. CDR1 MNHEY and CDR2 SVGAGI come from the germline V gene. This CDR3 comprises 15 residues. The CDR3 bases are TGTGCCAGCAAGATACTAGCGGATATCCCCTACGAGCAGTACTTC. As protein: CASKILADIPYEQYF.

The chain is built from TRBV28 and TRBJ1-5; 9 nucleotides agree with TRBD1. Trimming removed 1 base from V and 6 bases from J; junction bases left unmatched: 7. CDR3 length: 16 amino acids. The V gene's germline CDR1 is MDHEN and CDR2 SYDVKM. CDR3 protein: CASSLFGTGRAQPQHF. In DNA form, the CDR3 reads TGTGCCAGCAGTTTATTTGGGACAGGGCGAGCTCAGCCCCAGCATTTT.

The chain employs TRBV30 and TRBJ1-1, with 8 positions matching TRBD1. Per the germline V gene, CDR1 is GTSNPN and CDR2 is SVGIG (reference sequence). J lost 12 bases, V lost 3 bases, and 9 bases had no gene match. The CDR3 is 12 residues long. CDR3 sequence (DNA): TGTGCCTGGAGACCTCCAGGGGGCAGGACTTTCTTT. Translation gives CAWRPPGGRTFF.

This clone was counted between two and nine times. This chain joins TRBV7-6 and TRBJ2-1; 10 bases line up with TRBD2. CDR1 SGHVS and CDR2 FNYEAQ come from the germline V gene. The CDR3 extends over 15 amino acids. Trimming at V came to 0 bases and at J to 8 bases, leaving 4 bases not matched to a gene. CDR3 amino acids: CASSLALAGVDEQFF. CDR3 in DNA: TGTGCCAGCAGCTTAGCGCTAGCGGGGGTAGATGAGCAGTTCTTC.

The V gene is TRBV28, the J gene TRBJ2-7; 8 bases fit TRBD1. The germline gives CDR1 MDHEN, CDR2 SYDVKM. V shed 5 bases and J 6 bases; nucleotides not matched to a gene: 12. The length of the CDR3 is 15 residues. DNA for the CDR3: TGTGCCAGCAGTGACCACCAGGGGGCAGATCGCGAGCAGTACTTC. Translating gives CASSDHQGADREQYF.

This chain connects TRBV19 to TRBJ2-6; a weak D match, TRBD2 (5 bases). The CDR3 covers 15 residues. The germline V and J ends were trimmed by 3 bases and 2 bases, with 8 bases remaining between them. Per germline, CDR1 LNHDA and CDR2 SQIVND (reference sequence). CDR3 nucleotide sequence: TGTGCCAGTAGTATTGCGGGTACTGGGGCCAACGTCCTGACTTTC. Its protein product is CASSIAGTGANVLTF.

This rearrangement joins TRBV4-1 to TRBJ1-1; maybe TRBD1 (5 bases). Trimming shortened V by 0 bases and J by 1 base, and 12 bases separated the two germline ends. CDR1 is MGHRA, CDR2 YSYEKL, per germline. The CDR3 runs to 16 residues. Here the CDR3 reads CASSQDVGRENTEAFF. In DNA, the CDR3 is TGCGCCAGCAGCCAAGACGTGGGGCGGGAGAACACTGAAGCTTTCTTT.

The rearrangement uses TRBV5-6 and TRBJ1-4, with 8 bases fitting TRBD1. CDR1 SGHDT and CDR2 YYEEEE come from the germline V gene. V lost 1 base, J lost 7 bases, and 3 bases stayed unmatched. CDR3 length: 14 amino acids. The CDR3 coding sequence is TGTGCCAGCAGCTTGCAGGGGGCTAGTGAAAAACTGTTTTTT. It specifies CASSLQGASEKLFF.

In its sample, this clone was seen a few times. This chain connects TRBV29-1 to TRBJ1-1; D remains unclear. Germline CDR1 is SQVTM and CDR2 is ANQGSEA. The CDR3 loop spans 13 amino acids. V gave up 6 bases and J gave up 1 base, with 12 bases separating them. In DNA form, the CDR3 reads TGCAGCGTGAACAGCCCAGAGAACACTGAAGCTTTCTTT. Residues: CSVNSPENTEAFF.

The count of this clone is one. The chain employs TRBV10-3 and TRBJ2-5, with D possibly TRBD2 on 6 matching bases. The CDR3 runs 15 residues. V lost 0 bases to trimming and J lost 2 bases, with 10 bases between them. The germline gives CDR1 ENHRY, CDR2 SYGVKD. In DNA form, the CDR3 reads TGTGCCATCAGTGAGTCTGGGAGGCAACAAGAGACCCAGTACTTC. This translates into CAISESGRQQETQYF.

J is TRBJ2-7 and V is TRBV2, with 9 bases identical to TRBD1. The CDR3 length is 13 residues. V shed 10 bases and J 0 bases; nucleotides not matched to a gene: 4. CDR1 and CDR2 from the germline V gene are SNHLY and FYNNEI. CDR3 region: CATGTGNSYEQYF. Here the CDR3 DNA reads TGTGCCACCGGGACAGGGAACTCCTACGAGCAGTACTTC.

Within the sample, this clone is medium-sized (0.01 to 0.1%). The genes are TRBV2 and TRBJ1-5; weak D call: TRBD1 (5 bases). Trimming left V 6 bases short and J 1 base short, with 13 bases between. CDR3 length: 15 amino acids. CDR1 is SNHLY and CDR2 is FYNNEI in the germline V gene. The CDR3 region is CASSKSTESNQPQHF. Here the CDR3 DNA reads TGTGCCAGCAGCAAATCGACAGAGAGCAATCAGCCCCAGCATTTT.

The chain uses TRBV28 and TRBJ2-5; tentatively, D is TRBD1 (6 bases). CDR3 length: 15 amino acids. Trimming left V 7 bases short and J 2 bases short, with 17 bases between. Germline V gene sequence: CDR1 MDHEN, CDR2 SYDVKM. The CDR3 nucleotides are TGTGCCAGCACCCCCGCAGGGGTTGGGCAAGAGACCCAGTACTTC. This gives the protein CASTPAGVGQETQYF.

The V and J genes are TRBV3-1 (or the pseudogene TRBV3-2) and TRBJ1-1; 11 nucleotides line up with TRBD1. The CDR3 has 18 amino acids. The V segment lost 3 bases and the J segment 4 bases; nucleotides outside the gene matches: 13. CDR1 and CDR2 from the germline V gene are LGHDT and YNNKEL (reference sequence). The chain's CDR3 is CASSHPLRTGGLSTEAFF. For the CDR3, the DNA is TGTGCCAGCAGCCATCCACTCCGGACAGGGGGCCTGAGCACTGAAGCTTTCTTT.

The J gene is TRBJ1-3, the V gene TRBV7-2; 9 bases match TRBD1. This CDR3 spans 15 amino acids. Germline V gene lookup returns CDR1 SGHTA and CDR2 FQGNSA. V shed 2 bases, J shed 4 bases, and the junction held 3 bases outside the gene matches. The CDR3 DNA follows: TGTGCCAGCAGCTTATGGACAGGGGCAGGAAACACCATATATTTT. It specifies CASSLWTGAGNTIYF.

This rearrangement joins TRBV19 to TRBJ1-2, with D maybe TRBD1 (5 bases). V was cut by 5 bases and J by 1 base, with 11 bases left in between. The V gene's germline CDR1 is LNHDA and CDR2 SQIVND (reference sequence). CDR3 size: 14 residues. CDR3 in DNA: TGTGCCAGTAGTCCGGGACTTATTAACTATGGCTACACCTTC. Translating it yields CASSPGLINYGYTF.

A few counts support this clone. V usage is TRBV27 and J usage is TRBJ1-6; D is perhaps TRBD1 (5 bases). The CDR3 covers 15 residues. Trimming removed 6 bases at V and 8 bases at J, with 17 bases between. Germline V gene sequence: CDR1 MNHEY, CDR2 SMNVEV (reference sequence). The CDR3 DNA is TGTGCCAGCAGATCCGGATGGGGGGGGGATTCACCCCTCCACTTT. Amino acids: CASRSGWGGDSPLHF.

The CDR3 DNA follows: TGTGCCAGCAGTAAGACAGGTAGGAGCACTGAAGCTTTCTTT. It is translated as CASSKTGRSTEAFF. The rearrangement links TRBV2 to TRBJ1-1, with D perhaps matching TRBD1 (6 bases). Germline V gives CDR1 SNHLY, CDR2 FYNNEI. V lost 5 bases and J lost 4, with 14 bases in between. CDR3 length: 14 residues.

The chain employs TRBV5-5 and TRBJ1-4, with D possibly TRBD1 on 6 matching bases. The CDR3 contains 16 residues. The V and J ends lost 5 bases and 0 bases respectively, with 14 bases between them. CDR1 and CDR2 from the germline V gene are SGHKS and YYEKEE (reference sequence). CDR3 protein: CASSRQASPTNEKLFF. The CDR3 coding sequence is TGTGCCAGCAGTCGACAGGCAAGCCCAACTAATGAAAAACTGTTTTTT. The full variable domain, in which reference TRBV5-5 and TRBJ1-4 provide the parts outside the CDR3, is DAGVTQSPTHLIKTRGQQVTLRCSPISGHKSVSWYQQVLGQGPQFIFQYYEKEERGRGNFPDRFSARQFPNYSSELNVNALLLGDSALYLCASSRQASPTNEKLFFGSGTQLSVL.

V gene TRBV10-1 combines with J gene TRBJ2-5; 8 nucleotides line up with TRBD1. The length of the CDR3 is 14 residues. The V gene end was trimmed by 2 bases and the J gene end by 5 bases; junction bases not matched to a gene: 4. Germline V gives CDR1 WNHNN, CDR2 SYGVQD (reference sequence). The CDR3 DNA follows: TGCGCCAGCAGTGAGGCGGACAGGGCGGAGACCCAGTACTTC. This codes for CASSEADRAETQYF.

V is TRBV5-1 and J is TRBJ1-4; 8 bases fit TRBD1. CDR3 length: 14 amino acids. The V gene's germline CDR1 is SGHRS and CDR2 YFSETQ. V shed 2 bases, J shed 6 bases, and the junction held 3 bases outside the gene matches. The CDR3: CASSFGTGYEKLFF. As DNA, the CDR3 is TGCGCCAGCAGCTTCGGGACAGGATATGAAAAACTGTTTTTT.

The DNA of the CDR3 is TGCGCCAGCAGCCAAGTTAGGGGACTCACAGATACGCAGTATTTT. Translating it yields CASSQVRGLTDTQYF. The V and J genes are TRBV4-3 and TRBJ2-3; maybe TRBD2 (6 bases). V lost 1 base, J lost 2 bases, and 10 bases lay in between. This CDR3 spans 15 amino acids. Germline CDR1 and CDR2: LGHNA and YSLEER.

V is TRBV5-1 and J is TRBJ2-7, with D perhaps matching TRBD1 (6 bases). Germline CDR1 SGHRS, CDR2 YFSETQ. Trimming took off 2 bases at V and 0 bases at J, with 9 bases between the two ends. The CDR3 runs to 14 residues. The CDR3 loop reads CASSLQGGSYEQYF. CDR3 coding DNA: TGCGCCAGCAGCTTACAGGGTGGCTCCTACGAGCAGTACTTC.